A single T cell receptor beta chain is shown here with its context. This sample was taken from a study of early T cells in non-severe SARS-CoV-2 infection. Trimming took 6 bases from V and 9 from J, leaving 6 bases between them. The CDR3 is 10 residues long. Germline V gene data show CDR1 as SGHTA and CDR2 as FQGNSA. MiXCR, run by TCRdb on the 5' RACE reads, gives a single entry per CDR3 protein. The table lists around 86,000 distinct CDR3 sequences, roughly 14% of them singletons, with around 0.58% in the top ten. The chain has TRBV7-2 and TRBJ2-1; the D is unclear. The sequencing sample was made of whole blood. The source is an adult who was a healthcare worker with PCR-confirmed SARS-CoV-2 infection or an uninfected control (not recorded which). The CDR3 reads CASSEIEQFF. The CDR3 DNA follows: TGTGCCAGCAGTGAGATTGAGCAGTTCTTC. The full variable domain, rest sourced from reference TRBV7-2 and TRBJ2-1, is GAGVSQSPSNKVTEKGKDVELRCDPISGHTALYWYRQSLGQGLEFLIYFQGNSAPDKSGLPSDRFSAERTGGSVSTLTIQRTQQEDSAVYLCASSEIEQFFGPGTRLTVL.